The sequence of this T cell receptor beta chain was determined in a study of blood T cell repertoires in COVID-19. The overall study: Specimens from acute and convalescent COVID-19 originated in the United States, Italy and Spain. PBMCs, B-cell-depleted T cells, or T cells were the source of the cDNA or gDNA that made up the material.

Source study methods: It was from reference gene primer amplification that nucleated cell counts were estimated. The protocol was immunoSEQ multiplex PCR, while the TCRdb copy is restricted to in-frame clones and leaves out a portion. Clone size and the V and J calls come from that table; the DNA yielded D and trimming. This sample has 20,000 to 25,000 clones; around 84% occur once, and the top ten carry 3.8%. Sequenced: peripheral blood. This clonotype was obtained from a man aged 50-60 years with active COVID-19.

In nucleotides, the CDR3 is TGTGCCATCAGTGAGGCCGGGACAGGAGCAACTAATGAAAAACTGTTTTTT. It codes for CAISEAGTGATNEKLFF. V gene TRBV10-3 combines with J gene TRBJ1-4, with 8 positions matching TRBD1. CDR1 ENHRY and CDR2 SYGVKD come from the germline V gene. V shed 2 bases, J shed 0 bases, and the junction held 5 bases outside the gene matches. The CDR3 has 17 amino acids.